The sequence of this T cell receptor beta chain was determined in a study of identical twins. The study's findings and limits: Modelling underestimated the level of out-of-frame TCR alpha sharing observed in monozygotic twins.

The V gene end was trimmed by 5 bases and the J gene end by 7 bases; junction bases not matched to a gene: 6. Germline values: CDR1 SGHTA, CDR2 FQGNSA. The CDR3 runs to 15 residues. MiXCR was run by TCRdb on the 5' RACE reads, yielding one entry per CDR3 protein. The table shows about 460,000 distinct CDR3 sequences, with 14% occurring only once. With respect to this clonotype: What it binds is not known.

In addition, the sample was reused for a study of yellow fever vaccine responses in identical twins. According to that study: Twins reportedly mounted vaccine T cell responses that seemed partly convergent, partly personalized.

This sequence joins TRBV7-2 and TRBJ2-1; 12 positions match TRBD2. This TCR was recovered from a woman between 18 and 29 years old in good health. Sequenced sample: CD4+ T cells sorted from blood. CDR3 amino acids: CASSPSGRAQNEQFF. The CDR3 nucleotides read TGTGCCAGCAGCCCTAGCGGGAGGGCCCAGAATGAGCAGTTCTTC.